The 3 T cell receptor beta chains given below trace back to one sample, sequenced in a study. From the 5' RACE reads, TCRdb called clonotypes with MiXCR, one entry per CDR3 protein. The sample contains 45,000 to 70,000 distinct CDR3 sequences, around 28% of which appear only once. The sample consisted of tumor-infiltrating memory CD4+ T cells sorted from the breast tumor. Stated subset: memory CD4+ T cells, CD4+CD45RO+CD25-. All receptors derive from a female donor with breast cancer.

This clonotype came up a few times. The chain combines TRBV5-4 with TRBJ2-1; 7 nucleotides match TRBD1. Germline V gene lookup returns CDR1 SGHNT and CDR2 YYREEE (reference sequence). V lost 0 bases to trimming and J lost 0 bases; unmatched junction nucleotides: 0. The CDR3 consists of 15 residues. This chain's CDR3 is CASSLDRGSYNEQFF. DNA for the CDR3: TGTGCCAGCAGCTTGGACAGGGGCTCCTACAATGAGCAGTTCTTC.

V usage is TRBV20-1 and J usage is TRBJ2-5; 13 bases align to TRBD2. V shed 0 bases and J 6 bases; nucleotides not matched to a gene: 4. The CDR3 contains 15 residues. Germline V gene lookup returns CDR1 DFQATT and CDR2 SNEGSKA (reference sequence). The CDR3 protein is CSARDRTSGSQTQYF. The CDR3 nucleotides read TGCAGTGCTAGAGACCGGACTAGCGGGAGTCAGACCCAGTACTTC.

The rearrangement links TRBV11-2 to TRBJ1-6; 8 nucleotides align to TRBD1. Germline CDR1 SGHAT, CDR2 FQNNGV. CDR3 size: 14 residues. V shed 5 bases, J shed 10 bases, and the junction held 7 bases outside the gene matches. The CDR3, as DNA: TGTGCCAGCAGCCAGACAGGGGAGCGATCACCCCTCCACTTT. Residues: CASSQTGERSPLHF. Full variable domain (remainder filled in from reference TRBV11-2 and TRBJ1-6): EAGVAQSPRYKIIEKRQSVAFWCNPISGHATLYWYQQILGQGPKLLIQFQNNGVVDDSQLPKDRFSAERLKGVDSTLKIQPAKLEDSAVYLCASSQTGERSPLHFGNGTRLTVT.